The following is a T cell receptor beta chain sequence with its context. Its antigen remains unidentified. TCRbeta library preparation incorporated unique molecular identifiers. TCRdb reprocessed the PCR reads with MiXCR, giving one entry per CDR3 protein. The table has fewer than 1 million distinct CDR3 sequences, 15% to 20% seen once. Trimming pared 3 bases from V and 1 base from J, leaving 6 bases between. Germline values: CDR1 DFQATT, CDR2 SNEGSKA (reference sequence). The CDR3 consists of 12 residues. This record comes from a study of T-cell reconstitution after alpha-beta-depleted transplantation in children. Overall study results and limits: Hyperexpanded clones declined; after one year, newly produced T cells mostly supplied diversity. From surviving recipient T cells and thymic progenitors came the high day-60 TCRbeta diversity observed in some patients. Where alpha-beta T cells came from about two months after transplant was reportedly several hundred expanded graft clones.

This material consisted of PBMCs, mostly from graft donor cells, taken 360 days after TCRalphabeta/CD19-depleted stem cell transplant. This receptor was taken from a male patient under 18 who had a stem cell transplant for acute lymphoblastic leukemia, so the T cells may come from the graft donor. V is TRBV20-1 and J is TRBJ2-5; D is undetermined. The CDR3 DNA is TGCAGTGCTAGCGCCAGCCAAGAGACCCAGTACTTC. Its translation: CSASASQETQYF.